Listed here are 2 T cell receptor beta chains from one sample, sequenced in a study of blood T cell repertoires in COVID-19. Clones were sequenced by immunoSEQ multiplex PCR, and TCRdb holds only the in-frame ones, with some missing. The sample carries 150,000 to 200,000 clones, about 92% recorded once. Source material: peripheral blood. These receptors originate from a man aged 25 to 40 with COVID-19, enrolled during active disease.

This clone was recorded only once. This rearrangement joins TRBV28 to TRBJ1-2; tentatively, D is TRBD1 (6 bases). Germline assignment: CDR1 MDHEN and CDR2 SYDVKM. V was trimmed by 3 bases and J by 9 bases, leaving 26 bases between them. The CDR3 totals 17 residues. CDR3 region: CASSFPPRPTGGISYTF. CDR3 coding DNA: TGTGCCAGCAGTTTCCCCCCCCGTCCGACAGGCGGAATTAGCTACACCTTC.

This chain links TRBV7-2 with TRBJ2-7, with 9 bases identical to TRBD2. Trimming removed 1 base from V and 3 bases from J; junction bases left unmatched: 7. CDR3 length equals 16 residues. Germline V gene data show CDR1 as SGHTA and CDR2 as FQGNSA. CDR3 sequence (DNA): TGTGCCAGCAGCTTAGTAAGGCCTAGCGGGAACTACGAGCAGTACTTC. Protein sequence: CASSLVRPSGNYEQYF.